Following are 5 T cell receptor beta chains from one sample sequenced in a study of regulatory T cells in long-lasting Graves disease. The time point: newly diagnosed GD, antithyroid drugs for less than 3 months. Extracted RNA from PBMCs served as the source of the TCR library. CDR3 regions were amplified by Arm-PCR using iRepertoire HTBI primers to build TCR beta libraries. A single record per CDR3 protein comes from TCRdb applying MiXCR to the multiplex PCR reads. The repertoire includes about 610,000 distinct CDR3 sequences, roughly a sixth of them detected once, and 12% sits in the top ten. Another study also made use of these data, one on T cells in Graves' hyperthyroidism and ophthalmopathy.

Specimen: peripheral blood mononuclear cells (PBMCs), collected at new diagnosis, from a patient treated with antithyroid drugs. Every receptor here comes from a man aged 18 to 29 with Graves disease.

As for this clonotype: A much larger clone differs from this one at a single base, so this may be a read error. The rearrangement uses TRBV28 and TRBJ2-7, with D maybe TRBD2 (5 bases). From germline, CDR1 is MDHEN and CDR2 SYDVKM. Trimming removed 5 bases from V and 3 bases from J, with 17 bases in between. The CDR3 runs 15 residues. DNA of the CDR3: TGTGCCAGCAGTACCGCTTGGCGGGCAGACTACGAGCAGTACTTC. Its translation: CASSTAWRADYEQYF.

Comments on this clonotype: Being one base from a much bigger clone, this may be a read error. The chain uses TRBV18 and TRBJ2-5; 8 bases are a match to TRBD1. From germline, CDR1 is KGHSH and CDR2 LQKENI. The CDR3 runs 14 residues. CDR3 region: CASSAGGGQETQCF. CDR3 nucleotides: TGTGCCAGCTCAGCAGGGGGCGGCCAAGAGACCCAGTGCTTC.

The V and J genes are TRBV5-1 and TRBJ1-5; no definite D call. V lost 0 bases, J lost 5 bases, and 12 bases lay in between. This CDR3 contains 15 residues. Germline CDR1 and CDR2: SGHRS and YFSETQ. CDR3 nucleotides: TGCGCCAGCAGCTTGGAGAGTTGGGAGGATCAGCCCCAGCATTTT. This sequence encodes CASSLESWEDQPQHF.

This clonotype was observed many times. The V gene is TRBV15, the J gene TRBJ2-7; D is ambiguous. CDR3 size: 14 residues. Germline CDR1 reads LNHNV; CDR2 reads YYDKDF (reference sequence). Trimming stripped 0 bases from V and 5 bases from J, with 11 bases between. The CDR3 region is CATSRETPVDEQYF. CDR3 coding DNA: TGTGCCACCAGCAGAGAGACACCCGTAGACGAGCAGTACTTC. Full variable domain (missing parts from reference TRBV15 and TRBJ2-7): DAMVIQNPRYQVTQFGKPVTLSCSQTLNHNVMYWYQQKSSQAPKLLFHYYDKDFNNEADTPDNFQSRRPNTSFCFLDIRSPGLGDTAMYLCATSRETPVDEQYFGPGTRLTVT.

Ten or more counts support this clonotype. CDR3 sequence reads: CAWSKSTFYSNQPQHF. In DNA, the CDR3 is TGTGCCTGGAGTAAATCGACCTTTTATAGCAATCAGCCCCAGCATTTT. This rearrangement joins TRBV30 to TRBJ1-5; D unclear. CDR1 and CDR2 (germline): GTSNPN, SVGIG (reference sequence). The CDR3 consists of 16 residues. V was clipped by 2 bases and J by 0 bases, with 14 bases between them.